This is a list of T cell receptor beta chains from one sample in a study of blood T cell repertoires in COVID-19. The table came from immunoSEQ multiplex PCR; TCRdb's copy has only in-frame clones and leaves some out. The sample lists around 700,000 clones; around 89% were seen once. Sequences were obtained from peripheral blood. These receptor sequences come from a woman younger than 35 with acute or convalescent COVID-19. CDR3s include the opening cysteine and the closing phenylalanine or tryptophan. D genes are given only for firm matches. Clone size appears in some rows only: once, few, many, or a class for an expanded clone.

D: .
length: 14
size: .
V: TRBV6-1
J: TRBJ2-1
DNA: TGTGCCAGCAGTGAAATTCCCAGGGGTGCCGGGCGGTTCTTC
CDR3: CASSEIPRGAGRFF

D: TRBD1
length: 13
size: .
V: TRBV29-1
J: TRBJ1-2
DNA: TGCAGCGTGCTAGGACAGGGGGGGAGTGGCTACACCTTC
CDR3: CSVLGQGGSGYTF

D: TRBD1
length: 19
size: .
V: TRBV5-5
J: TRBJ1-5
DNA: TGTGCCAGCAGCCCAAATTCGGGGGCGCCGGGACAGGGCAATCAGCCCCAGCATTTT
CDR3: CASSPNSGAPGQGNQPQHF

D: .
length: 17
size: .
V: TRBV21-1
J: TRBJ1-3
DNA: TGTGCCAGCAGCACCACAGGGAATCTCTGCGCCGGAAACACCATATATTTT
CDR3: CASSTTGNLCAGNTIYF

D: .
length: 12
size: .
V: TRBV4-1
J: TRBJ1-2
DNA: TGCGCCAGCAGCCAAGGACATCGCGGCTACACCTTC
CDR3: CASSQGHRGYTF

D: .
length: 11
size: .
V: TRBV4-1
J: TRBJ1-1
DNA: TGCGCCAGCAGCCAAGACCGGGAAGCTTTCTTT
CDR3: CASSQDREAFF

D: .
length: 15
size: .
V: TRBV9
J: TRBJ1-1
DNA: TGTGCCAGCAGCCCCTCGGGAGGGGCGAGCACTGAAGCTTTCTTT
CDR3: CASSPSGGASTEAFF

D: TRBD1
length: 15
size: .
V: TRBV24-1
J: TRBJ2-7
DNA: TGTGCCACCAGTGACCCAGGACAGGACGGGTACGAGCAGTACTTC
CDR3: CATSDPGQDGYEQYF

D: .
length: 16
size: .
V: TRBV13
J: TRBJ1-2
DNA: TGTGCCAGCAGCTTAATTGACCCCCGGGTCCACTATGGCTACACCTTC
CDR3: CASSLIDPRVHYGYTF

D: TRBD1
length: 14
size: .
V: TRBV9
J: TRBJ1-1
DNA: TGTGCCAGCAACCCGACAGGGGGTAACACTGAAGCTTTCTTT
CDR3: CASNPTGGNTEAFF

D: TRBD1
length: 15
size: .
V: TRBV7-8
J: TRBJ1-1
DNA: TGTGCCAGCAGCTTGACAGGGGGAACGGACACTGAAGCTTTCTTT
CDR3: CASSLTGGTDTEAFF

D: .
length: 12
size: few
V: TRBV11-2
J: TRBJ2-7
DNA: TGTGCCAGCAGCTCGGGGGCCTACGAGCAGTACTTC
CDR3: CASSSGAYEQYF

D: TRBD1
length: 13
size: once
V: TRBV11-3
J: TRBJ1-2
DNA: TGTGCCAGCAGCTTAGGAGGGGGCGCCGGCTACACCTTC
CDR3: CASSLGGGAGYTF

D: .
length: 15
size: .
V: TRBV14
J: TRBJ2-2
DNA: TGTGCCAGCAGCCCGGGACTGCCCCGGGCCGGGGAGCTGTTTTTT
CDR3: CASSPGLPRAGELFF

D: TRBD1
length: 14
size: .
V: TRBV6-5
J: TRBJ1-1
DNA: TGTGCCAGCGATTTCGACAGGGGTAAGACTGAAGCTTTCTTT
CDR3: CASDFDRGKTEAFF

D: .
length: 15
size: .
V: TRBV7-2
J: TRBJ1-1
DNA: TGTGCCAGCAGCTTAGAATCGAGGGTCGGGACTGAAGCTTTCTTT
CDR3: CASSLESRVGTEAFF

D: TRBD1
length: 15
size: .
V: TRBV5-5
J: TRBJ2-2
DNA: TGTGCCAGCAGCCTGGGCCACAGGGGGGTCGGGGAGCTGTTTTTT
CDR3: CASSLGHRGVGELFF

D: .
length: 15
size: .
V: TRBV5-8
J: TRBJ2-7
DNA: TGTGCCAGCAACCCTCTGACTTCTTCCTCCTACGAGCAGTACTTC
CDR3: CASNPLTSSSYEQYF

D: .
length: 11
size: .
V: TRBV30
J: TRBJ2-1
DNA: TGTGCCTCGGACTGGGGTAATGAGCAGTTCTTC
CDR3: CASDWGNEQFF

D: TRBD1
length: 14
size: .
V: TRBV9
J: TRBJ2-7
DNA: TGTGCCAGCAGCGTAGGGGACAGGGGGTCCGAGCAGTACTTC
CDR3: CASSVGDRGSEQYF

D: TRBD1
length: 13
size: .
V: TRBV19
J: TRBJ2-3
DNA: TGTGCCAGTAGTGACAGGGACACAGATACGCAGTATTTT
CDR3: CASSDRDTDTQYF

D: .
length: 13
size: .
V: TRBV30
J: TRBJ1-6
DNA: TGTGCCTGGAGTGTGGGGGGAGTTTCACCCCTCCACTTT
CDR3: CAWSVGGVSPLHF

D: .
length: 12
size: .
V: TRBV12-3/TRBV12-4
J: TRBJ1-4
DNA: TGTGCCAGCAGTTACAGTAATGAAAAACTGTTTTTT
CDR3: CASSYSNEKLFF

D: TRBD2
length: 15
size: .
V: TRBV9
J: TRBJ2-1
DNA: TGTGCCAGCAGCGCTACTAGCGGGGGCTACAATGAGCAGTTCTTC
CDR3: CASSATSGGYNEQFF

D: .
length: 14
size: .
V: TRBV9
J: TRBJ1-2
DNA: TGTGCCAGCAGCGCAGCGGGACTCTTCTATGGCTACACCTTC
CDR3: CASSAAGLFYGYTF

D: .
length: 13
size: .
V: TRBV5-6
J: TRBJ1-2
DNA: TGTGCCAGCAGCTTGGCCCAGATCTATGGCTACACCTTC
CDR3: CASSLAQIYGYTF

D: .
length: 12
size: .
V: TRBV5-1
J: TRBJ1-2
DNA: TGCGCCAGCAGCTCCGAGGGGGATGGCTACACCTTC
CDR3: CASSSEGDGYTF

D: TRBD1
length: 14
size: .
V: TRBV30
J: TRBJ1-1
DNA: TGTGCCTGGAGCCTGGGACAGGGGGCCACTGAAGCTTTCTTT
CDR3: CAWSLGQGATEAFF

D: TRBD1
length: 14
size: .
V: TRBV19
J: TRBJ1-4
DNA: TGTGCCAGTAGCGGGGACAGTCCAAATGAAAAACTGTTTTTT
CDR3: CASSGDSPNEKLFF

D: TRBD1
length: 16
size: few
V: TRBV4-2
J: TRBJ2-7
DNA: TGTGCCAGCAGCCAAGGGGAGGGGACAGGGGCCGACGAGCAGTACTTC
CDR3: CASSQGEGTGADEQYF

D: TRBD1
length: 15
size: .
V: TRBV23-1
J: TRBJ2-7
DNA: TGCGCCAGCAAAGTGTGGGACAGCACAGCATACGAGCAGTACTTC
CDR3: CASKVWDSTAYEQYF

D: TRBD1
length: 15
size: .
V: TRBV6-5
J: TRBJ2-7
DNA: TGTGCCAGCAGACCCGGGACAGCGCCCGGCTACGAGCAGTACTTC
CDR3: CASRPGTAPGYEQYF

D: .
length: 16
size: .
V: TRBV11-2
J: TRBJ1-1
DNA: TGTGCCAGCAGCTTAGAGGTACAGGGTCCGAACACTGAAGCTTTCTTT
CDR3: CASSLEVQGPNTEAFF

D: .
length: 15
size: .
V: TRBV19
J: TRBJ1-2
DNA: TGTGCCAGTTCCCTCAGCCGAGAAGCGGAATATGGCTACACCTTC
CDR3: CASSLSREAEYGYTF

D: TRBD1
length: 14
size: .
V: TRBV30
J: TRBJ2-2
DNA: TGTGCCTGGACTTCCGGGACAGGGGGCGGGGAGCTGTTTTTT
CDR3: CAWTSGTGGGELFF

D: TRBD1
length: 15
size: .
V: TRBV9
J: TRBJ1-5
DNA: TGTGCCAGCAGCGTAGGACAGGGGGCTAATCAGCCCCAGCATTTT
CDR3: CASSVGQGANQPQHF

D: .
length: 16
size: once
V: TRBV5-6
J: TRBJ1-2
DNA: TGTGCCAGCAGCTTGGTAGGAAACGCGCAGGACTATGGCTACACCTTC
CDR3: CASSLVGNAQDYGYTF

D: .
length: 17
size: once
V: TRBV6-2/TRBV6-3
J: TRBJ1-4
DNA: TGTGCCAGCAGTCCCGTGGGAGGACCTGCAACTAATGAAAAACTGTTTTTT
CDR3: CASSPVGGPATNEKLFF

D: .
length: 16
size: once
V: TRBV19
J: TRBJ2-1
DNA: TGTGCCAGTAGTACCTTACCGACAGGACGATACAATGAGCAGTTCTTC
CDR3: CASSTLPTGRYNEQFF

D: TRBD2
length: 15
size: .
V: TRBV5-1
J: TRBJ2-1
DNA: TGCGCCAGCAGCCTCCGAGCGGGGGGCCCCCCAGAGCAGTTCTTC
CDR3: CASSLRAGGPPEQFF

D: .
length: 11
size: .
V: TRBV29-1
J: TRBJ2-1
DNA: TGCAGCGCAGGGACTTTTTACGAGCAGTTCTTC
CDR3: CSAGTFYEQFF

D: .
length: 13
size: .
V: TRBV5-5
J: TRBJ2-2
DNA: TGTGCCAGCAGCCGGACAATCACCGGGGAGCTGTTTTTT
CDR3: CASSRTITGELFF

D: .
length: 17
size: .
V: TRBV19
J: TRBJ1-4
DNA: TGTGCCAGTAGTGTTCGGCCAGGGGAAAGGGCTAATGAAAAACTGTTTTTT
CDR3: CASSVRPGERANEKLFF

D: .
length: 14
size: .
V: TRBV21-1
J: TRBJ2-7
DNA: TGTGCCAGCAGCGTCAGGACAGTCTCCTACGAGCAGTACTTC
CDR3: CASSVRTVSYEQYF

D: .
length: 13
size: .
V: TRBV30
J: TRBJ2-5
DNA: TGTGCCTGGAGAGAGCCTGGAGGGGAGACCCAGTACTTC
CDR3: CAWREPGGETQYF

D: TRBD1
length: 15
size: few
V: TRBV10-3
J: TRBJ2-1
DNA: TGTGCCATCAGGGCCGGGACAGGGGGCGACAATGAGCAGTTCTTC
CDR3: CAIRAGTGGDNEQFF

D: .
length: 14
size: .
V: TRBV4-2
J: TRBJ1-1
DNA: TGTGCCAGCACCGCGGGGGGGGTTAACACTGAAGCTTTCTTT
CDR3: CASTAGGVNTEAFF

D: TRBD1
length: 15
size: .
V: TRBV19
J: TRBJ1-4
DNA: TGTGCCAGTAACCCTGGGACAGTTACTAATGAAAAACTGTTTTTT
CDR3: CASNPGTVTNEKLFF

D: TRBD2
length: 15
size: .
V: TRBV2
J: TRBJ2-3
DNA: TGTGCCAGCAGGAAAAGCGGGGGGGCCACAGATACGCAGTATTTT
CDR3: CASRKSGGATDTQYF

D: TRBD1
length: 14
size: .
V: TRBV7-2
J: TRBJ1-3
DNA: TGTGCCATCGGGACAGCCAGGGCAAAAAACACCATATATTTT
CDR3: CAIGTARAKNTIYF

D: .
length: 17
size: .
V: TRBV5-5
J: TRBJ2-3
DNA: TGTGCCAGCAGCTTGGTTATGGGGACATTAAGCACAGATACGCAGTATTTT
CDR3: CASSLVMGTLSTDTQYF

D: .
length: 15
size: .
V: TRBV24-1
J: TRBJ1-3
DNA: TGTGCCACCAGTGATCCCTATGACAGGGGAAACACCATATATTTT
CDR3: CATSDPYDRGNTIYF